The rows below give T cell receptor beta chains drawn from one sample of a study of Ad26.COV2.S vaccination and SARS-CoV-2 variants. Clones were sequenced by immunoSEQ multiplex PCR, and TCRdb holds only the in-frame ones, with some missing. The table records around 450,000 clones, 75% to 95% of them present only once. The material was peripheral blood, obtained in a trial of Ad26.COV2.S vaccine versus placebo. The receptors here all came from a person between 18 and 59 years old who received the Ad26.COV2.S COVID-19 vaccine or a placebo. Both conserved end residues are part of each CDR3. D genes are given only for firm matches. The size field is filled for only some rows; it gives once, few, many or a size class.

TRBV2,-,TRBJ1-1,-,CASRKQGPSLANTEAFF,TGTGCCAGCAGGAAACAGGGACCGTCCTTAGCGAACACTGAAGCTTTCTTT
TRBV19,-,TRBJ2-3,-,CASSMGPPADTQYF,TGTGCCAGTAGTATGGGACCGCCTGCAGATACGCAGTATTTT
TRBV27,-,TRBJ2-7,TRBD1,CASSGGQGAYEQYF,TGTGCCAGCAGTGGGGGACAGGGTGCCTACGAGCAGTACTTC
TRBV5-1,-,TRBJ2-2,TRBD2,CASSLGLAVNTGELFF,TGCGCCAGCAGCTTGGGTCTAGCGGTGAACACCGGGGAGCTGTTTTTT
TRBV6-4,-,TRBJ1-1,-,CASSDRRRDTEAFF,TGTGCCAGCAGTGACCGGCGGAGGGACACTGAAGCTTTCTTT
TRBV9,-,TRBJ2-1,-,CASSAEGRWYNEQFF,TGTGCCAGCAGCGCCGAGGGGCGGTGGTACAATGAGCAGTTCTTC
TRBV7-9,-,TRBJ2-5,-,CASSRLETQYF,TGTGCCAGCAGCCGACTCGAGACCCAGTACTTC
TRBV19,few,TRBJ2-1,-,CASSMGSEQFF,TGTGCCAGTAGTATGGGTAGTGAGCAGTTCTTC
TRBV19,-,TRBJ1-5,-,CASILDGLSNQPQHF,TGTGCCAGTATCCTGGACGGTCTTAGCAATCAGCCCCAGCATTTT
TRBV7-9,once,TRBJ1-2,-,CASSLGQGFGYTF,TGTGCCAGCAGCTTAGGGCAGGGCTTTGGCTACACCTTC
TRBV7-9,few,TRBJ2-2,TRBD1,CASSTGTGDPTGELFF,TGTGCCAGCAGCACGGGGACAGGGGACCCCACCGGGGAGCTGTTTTTT
TRBV7-9,-,TRBJ2-5,-,CASSLDPGEGQETQYF,TGTGCCAGCAGCTTAGACCCAGGGGAGGGTCAAGAGACCCAGTACTTC
TRBV5-1,-,TRBJ2-3,TRBD2,CASSLGAGVSTDTQYF,TGCGCCAGCAGCTTGGGAGCGGGAGTATCCACAGATACGCAGTATTTT
TRBV5-1,once,TRBJ1-1,-,CASSPSTLNTEAFF,TGCGCCAGCAGCCCCTCCACCCTGAACACTGAAGCTTTCTTT
TRBV20-1,-,TRBJ2-1,-,CSASYGNEQFF,TGCAGTGCTAGTTACGGAAATGAGCAGTTCTTC
TRBV5-1,-,TRBJ2-3,TRBD1,CASRPPTGSASTDTQYF,TGCGCCAGCCGACCCCCGACAGGGTCAGCTTCCACAGATACGCAGTATTTT
TRBV5-4,-,TRBJ2-3,-,CASSLRDSGTAGTDTQYF,TGTGCCAGCAGCTTGAGGGACTCCGGGACGGCTGGCACAGATACGCAGTATTTT
TRBV6-2/TRBV6-3,-,TRBJ2-1,-,CASSSGTSLYNEQFF,TGTGCCAGCAGTTCCGGGACGTCCCTCTACAATGAGCAGTTCTTC
TRBV7-6,few,TRBJ2-1,-,CASSRAPNEQFF,TGTGCCAGCAGCCGCGCCCCCAATGAGCAGTTCTTC
TRBV29-1,-,TRBJ1-1,-,CSLMTRMNTEAFF,TGCAGCCTCATGACAAGAATGAACACTGAAGCTTTCTTT
TRBV28,-,TRBJ2-2,-,CASSFRRGYTGELFF,TGTGCCAGCAGTTTCCGGCGGGGTTACACCGGGGAGCTGTTTTTT
TRBV12-3/TRBV12-4,few,TRBJ1-1,-,CASSFREGTEAFF,TGTGCCAGCAGTTTCAGGGAAGGAACTGAAGCTTTCTTT
TRBV28,once,TRBJ2-5,TRBD2,CASSWGTSGNQETQYF,TGTGCCAGCAGTTGGGGGACTAGCGGGAACCAAGAGACCCAGTACTTC
TRBV4-3,-,TRBJ2-2,-,CASGGVNTGELFF,TGCGCCAGCGGCGGGGTGAACACCGGGGAGCTGTTTTTT
TRBV6-2/TRBV6-3,-,TRBJ2-1,TRBD2,CASSYVASGRGEQFF,TGTGCCAGCAGTTATGTGGCTAGCGGGAGGGGGGAGCAGTTCTTC
TRBV15,-,TRBJ1-1,-,CATSREEGGTEAFF,TGTGCCACCAGCAGAGAGGAAGGTGGCACTGAAGCTTTCTTT
TRBV29-1,-,TRBJ1-1,TRBD1,CSAWDSEAFF,TGCAGCGCCTGGGACAGTGAAGCTTTCTTT
TRBV5-4,once,TRBJ2-2,TRBD1,CASSRPGTGAITGELFF,TGTGCCAGCAGTCGACCCGGGACAGGGGCGATCACCGGGGAGCTGTTTTTT
TRBV7-9,-,TRBJ1-2,-,CASSLAATYGYTF,TGTGCCAGCAGCTTAGCGGCAACCTATGGCTACACCTTC
TRBV10-3,-,TRBJ2-3,-,CAICRGDTDTQYF,TGTGCCATCTGTAGGGGAGACACAGATACGCAGTATTTT
TRBV11-2,-,TRBJ1-6,-,CASSLRGALNNSPLHF,TGTGCCAGCAGCTTAAGGGGAGCACTTAATAATTCACCCCTCCACTTT
TRBV5-1,-,TRBJ2-3,-,CASSLLGESTGTDTQYF,TGCGCCAGCAGCTTGTTGGGAGAAAGCACCGGCACAGATACGCAGTATTTT
TRBV19,once,TRBJ2-1,-,CASSAASGYNEQFF,TGTGCCAGTAGTGCTGCGAGCGGCTACAATGAGCAGTTCTTC
TRBV4-3,-,TRBJ2-7,TRBD1,CASSGDRDYEQYF,TGCGCCAGCAGTGGGGACAGAGATTACGAGCAGTACTTC
TRBV15,-,TRBJ2-7,TRBD2,CATSTGVAGAPYEQYF,TGTGCCACCAGCACAGGAGTAGCGGGAGCACCCTACGAGCAGTACTTC